The entry that follows covers one TCR beta chain sequence. These data originate in a study of CD8 T cells in Susac syndrome. V shed 3 bases and J shed 1 base, with 6 bases lying between them. Germline CDR1 is LGHDT and CDR2 is YNNKEL (reference sequence). This CDR3 region has 13 residues. With random hexamers, roughly 0.45 to 1 ug RNA was reverse transcribed. TCRdb processed the immunoSEQ multiplex PCR reads anew with MiXCR; each CDR3 protein has one entry. This sample has about 190,000 distinct CDR3 sequences, with 85% to 95% found just once. The sequencing input was CD4+ T cells from PBMCs. The TCR sequence derives from a human donor in good health. This chain uses TRBV3-1 with TRBJ1-1; D not resolved. CDR3 protein: CASSQMPNTEAFF. In DNA, the CDR3 is TGTGCCAGCAGCCAGATGCCGAACACTGAAGCTTTCTTT.